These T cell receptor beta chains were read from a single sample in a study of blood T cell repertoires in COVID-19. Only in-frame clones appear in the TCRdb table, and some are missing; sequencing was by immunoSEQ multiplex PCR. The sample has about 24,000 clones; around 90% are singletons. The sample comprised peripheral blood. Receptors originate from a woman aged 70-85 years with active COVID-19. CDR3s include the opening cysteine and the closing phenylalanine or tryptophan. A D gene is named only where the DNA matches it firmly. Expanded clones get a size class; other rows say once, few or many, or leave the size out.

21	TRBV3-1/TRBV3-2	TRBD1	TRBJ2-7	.	CASSQEPNAGTGGNGSREQYF	TGTGCCAGCAGCCAAGAACCCAACGCCGGGACAGGGGGAAATGGCTCTCGGGAGCAGTACTTC
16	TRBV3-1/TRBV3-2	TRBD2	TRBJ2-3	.	CASSQTGTSSTDTQYF	TGTGCCAGCAGCCAAACCGGGACTAGCTCCACAGATACGCAGTATTTT
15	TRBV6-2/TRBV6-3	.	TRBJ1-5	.	CASSYITGFNQPQHF	TGTGCCAGCAGTTACATAACAGGGTTCAATCAGCCCCAGCATTTT
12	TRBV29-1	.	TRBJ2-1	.	CSVEGQVNEQFF	TGCAGCGTTGAAGGGCAGGTCAATGAGCAGTTCTTC
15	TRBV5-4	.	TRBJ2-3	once	CASSLAPDRADTQYF	TGTGCCAGCAGCTTGGCACCGGACAGAGCAGATACGCAGTATTTT
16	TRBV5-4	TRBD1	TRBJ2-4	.	CASSLTQGVAKNIQYF	TGTGCCAGCAGCTTGACACAGGGGGTTGCCAAAAACATTCAGTACTTC
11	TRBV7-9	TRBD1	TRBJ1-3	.	CASARGDTIYF	TGTGCCAGCGCCAGGGGGGACACCATATATTTT
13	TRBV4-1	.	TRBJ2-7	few	CASSQAPGYEQYF	TGCGCCAGCAGCCAAGCCCCAGGCTACGAGCAGTACTTC
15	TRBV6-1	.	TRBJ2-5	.	CASSEARRGQETQYF	TGTGCCAGCAGTGAAGCGCGGCGGGGACAAGAGACCCAGTACTTC
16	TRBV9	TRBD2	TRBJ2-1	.	CASSPPGLAGNNEQFF	TGTGCCAGCAGCCCACCGGGACTAGCGGGAAACAATGAGCAGTTCTTC
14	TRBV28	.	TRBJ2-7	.	CASSPDGGAYEQYF	TGTGCCAGCAGCCCCGACGGAGGGGCCTACGAGCAGTACTTC
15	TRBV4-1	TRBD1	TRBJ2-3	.	CASSLGQGGADTQYF	TGCGCCAGCAGCCTGGGACAGGGTGGGGCAGATACGCAGTATTTT
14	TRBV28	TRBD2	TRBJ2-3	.	CATCPGGGRDTQYF	TGTGCCACCTGTCCGGGGGGGGGCCGAGATACGCAGTATTTT
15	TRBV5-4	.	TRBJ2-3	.	CASSLEAGVTDTQYF	TGTGCCAGCAGCTTGGAGGCAGGGGTGACAGATACGCAGTATTTT
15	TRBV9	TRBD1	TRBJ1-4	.	CASSAIEGAAEKLFF	TGTGCCAGCAGCGCCATAGAGGGGGCGGCCGAAAAACTGTTTTTT
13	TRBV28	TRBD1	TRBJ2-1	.	CATRQGARNEQFF	TGTGCCACCAGACAGGGGGCGCGCAATGAGCAGTTCTTC
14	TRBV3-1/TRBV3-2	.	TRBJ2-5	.	CASSPLLPEETQYF	TGTGCCAGCAGCCCGTTGTTACCGGAAGAGACCCAGTACTTC
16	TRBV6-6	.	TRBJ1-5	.	CASSYTTGLPGQPQHF	TGTGCCAGCAGTTATACGACGGGTCTCCCTGGACAGCCCCAGCATTTT
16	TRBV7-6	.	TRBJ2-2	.	CASSFSPGHSTGELFF	TGTGCCAGCAGCTTTTCGCCGGGACACTCCACCGGGGAGCTGTTTTTT
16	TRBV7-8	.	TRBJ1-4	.	CASSPPGGELLEKLFF	TGTGCCAGCAGCCCGCCCGGGGGGGAGTTATTAGAAAAACTGTTTTTT
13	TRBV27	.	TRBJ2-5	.	CASTSWSRGTQYF	TGTGCCAGCACCTCGTGGTCCCGGGGGACCCAGTACTTC
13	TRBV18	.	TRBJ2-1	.	CASSPGPNNEQFF	TGTGCCAGCTCACCCGGTCCGAACAATGAGCAGTTCTTC
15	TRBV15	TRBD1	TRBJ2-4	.	CATSRYRQGQNIQYF	TGTGCCACCAGCAGATACCGACAGGGGCAAAACATTCAGTACTTC
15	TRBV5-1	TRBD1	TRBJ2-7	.	CASSPGTASSYEQYF	TGCGCCAGCAGCCCCGGGACAGCTAGCTCCTACGAGCAGTACTTC
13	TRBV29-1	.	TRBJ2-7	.	CSVAEQVTREQYF	TGCAGCGTTGCAGAACAGGTGACTAGAGAGCAGTACTTC
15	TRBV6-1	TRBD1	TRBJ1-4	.	CASSEFNRGSEKLFF	TGTGCCAGCAGTGAATTCAACAGGGGTAGCGAAAAACTGTTTTTT
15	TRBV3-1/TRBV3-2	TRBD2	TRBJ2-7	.	CASSHIAGGRYEQYF	TGTGCCAGCAGCCACATAGCGGGGGGTCGTTACGAGCAGTACTTC
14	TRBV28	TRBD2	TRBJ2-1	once	CASSLLAGYNEQFF	TGTGCCAGCAGTTTACTAGCGGGTTACAATGAGCAGTTCTTC
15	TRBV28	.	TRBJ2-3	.	CASSFDGDRKDTQYF	TGTGCCAGCAGTTTTGACGGGGATCGCAAAGATACGCAGTATTTT
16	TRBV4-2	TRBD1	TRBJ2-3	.	CASSQDNRGLTDTQYF	TGTGCCAGCAGCCAAGATAACAGGGGCCTCACAGATACGCAGTATTTT
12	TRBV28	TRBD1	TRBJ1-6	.	CATRGTVSPLHF	TGTGCCACCAGGGGGACAGTTTCACCCCTCCACTTT
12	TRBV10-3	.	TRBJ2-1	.	CAISQASNEQFF	TGTGCCATCAGCCAGGCGAGTAATGAGCAGTTCTTC
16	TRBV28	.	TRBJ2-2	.	CASRKGLGANTGELFF	TGTGCCAGCAGGAAGGGACTCGGGGCGAACACCGGGGAGCTGTTTTTT
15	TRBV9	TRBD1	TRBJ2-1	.	CASSARDSPYNEQFF	TGTGCCAGCAGCGCCCGGGACAGCCCCTACAATGAGCAGTTCTTC
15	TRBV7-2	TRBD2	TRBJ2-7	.	CASSSRSGGSYEQYF	TGTGCCAGCAGCTCCAGAAGCGGGGGGTCCTACGAGCAGTACTTC
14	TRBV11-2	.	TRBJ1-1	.	CASSLPRQNTEAFF	TGTGCCAGCAGCTTACCCCGACAGAACACTGAAGCTTTCTTT
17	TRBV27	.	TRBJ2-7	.	CASSRMNEYGLPYEQYF	TGTGCCAGCAGTCGAATGAACGAGTATGGGCTTCCCTACGAGCAGTACTTC
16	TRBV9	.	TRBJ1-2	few	CASSLSRTTHTYGYTF	TGTGCCAGCAGCCTTTCCAGGACAACGCATACCTATGGCTACACCTTC
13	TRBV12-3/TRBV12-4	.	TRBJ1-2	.	CASSWGGAYGYTF	TGTGCCAGCAGTTGGGGAGGAGCCTATGGCTACACCTTC
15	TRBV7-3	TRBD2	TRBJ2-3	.	CASSLAGGRSDTQYF	TGTGCCAGCAGCTTAGCGGGGGGGCGATCAGATACGCAGTATTTT
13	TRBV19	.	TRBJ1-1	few	CASSMSGLPEAFF	TGTGCCAGTAGTATGTCAGGGTTGCCTGAAGCTTTCTTT
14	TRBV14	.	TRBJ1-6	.	CASRAGGLSSPLHF	TGTGCCAGCAGGGCGGGTGGTTTGAGTTCACCCCTCCACTTT
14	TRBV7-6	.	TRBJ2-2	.	CASSTDTYTGELFF	TGTGCCAGCAGCACAGACACATACACCGGGGAGCTGTTTTTT
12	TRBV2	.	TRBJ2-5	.	CASSLDGETQYF	TGTGCCAGCAGCCTCGACGGGGAGACCCAGTACTTC
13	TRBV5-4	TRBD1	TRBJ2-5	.	CASSRDRTETQYF	TGTGCCAGCAGCCGGGACAGGACGGAGACCCAGTACTTC
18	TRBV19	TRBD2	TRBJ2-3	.	CASSPTSGGAAHTDTQYF	TGTGCCAGTAGCCCGACTAGCGGGGGGGCCGCGCACACAGATACGCAGTATTTT
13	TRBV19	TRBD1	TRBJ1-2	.	CASSIVQGVGYTF	TGTGCCAGTAGTATCGTACAGGGGGTAGGCTACACCTTC
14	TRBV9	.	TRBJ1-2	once	CASSVRPDGSGYTF	TGTGCCAGCAGCGTACGCCCGGACGGGAGTGGCTACACCTTC
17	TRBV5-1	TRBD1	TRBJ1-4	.	CASSLDRGDRGSRKLFF	TGCGCCAGCAGCTTGGACCGGGGGGACAGGGGGTCGCGAAAACTGTTTTTT
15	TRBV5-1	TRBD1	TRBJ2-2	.	CASSDGTVNTGELFF	TGCGCCAGCAGCGACGGGACAGTGAACACCGGGGAGCTGTTTTTT
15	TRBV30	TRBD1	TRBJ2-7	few	CAWRKRQGDNDEQYF	TGTGCCTGGAGAAAAAGACAGGGCGACAACGACGAGCAGTACTTC
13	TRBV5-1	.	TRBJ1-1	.	CASSTWSGTEAFF	TGCGCCAGCAGCACCTGGTCGGGCACTGAAGCTTTCTTT
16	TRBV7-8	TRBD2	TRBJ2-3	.	CASSLRASGGLDTQYF	TGTGCCAGCAGCTTAAGGGCTAGCGGGGGCCTGGATACGCAGTATTTT
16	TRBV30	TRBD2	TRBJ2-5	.	CAWSSLAGGPQETQYF	TGTGCCTGGAGTTCGTTAGCGGGGGGGCCCCAAGAGACCCAGTACTTC
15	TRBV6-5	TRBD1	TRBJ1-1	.	CASRFRGQLDTEAFF	TGTGCCAGCAGATTCAGGGGGCAATTGGACACTGAAGCTTTCTTT
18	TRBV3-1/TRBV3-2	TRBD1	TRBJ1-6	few	CASSPNPGQGSYNSPLHF	TGTGCCAGCAGCCCTAATCCGGGACAGGGCTCCTATAATTCACCCCTCCACTTT
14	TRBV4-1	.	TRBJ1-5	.	CASRPRVDNQPQHF	TGCGCCAGCAGGCCCAGGGTGGACAATCAGCCCCAGCATTTT
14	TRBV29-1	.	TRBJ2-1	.	CSDWGGAAYNEQFF	TGCAGCGATTGGGGGGGGGCCGCCTACAATGAGCAGTTCTTC